This T cell receptor beta chain was found in a study of blood T cell repertoires in COVID-19. Study-level information: Some COVID-19 samples were acute and others convalescent; all came from the United States, Italy and Spain. PBMCs, B-cell-depleted T cells, or T cells provided the cDNA or gDNA that made up the material.

Authors' methods: Reference gene primer amplification gave estimated nucleated cell counts. Produced via immunoSEQ multiplex PCR; TCRdb's table is partial and in-frame only. For V, J and clone size, that table is used; D and trimming come from the DNA. This repertoire shows under 350,000 clones, approximately 83% found once; its top ten account for roughly 15%. Germline V gene data show CDR1 as MNHEY and CDR2 as SMNVEV (reference sequence). After removal of 4 bases from V and 8 bases from J, the junction contained 7 bases not matched to a gene. This CDR3 spans 14 amino acids. The origin of this receptor is a human donor in a cohort sampled during active COVID-19. The material sequenced was peripheral blood. The chain joins TRBV27 to TRBJ2-5; 10 bases line up with TRBD1. The CDR3 DNA follows: TGTGCCAGCAGTTACGGACAGGGGGTCCCAACCCAGTACTTC. It specifies CASSYGQGVPTQYF.